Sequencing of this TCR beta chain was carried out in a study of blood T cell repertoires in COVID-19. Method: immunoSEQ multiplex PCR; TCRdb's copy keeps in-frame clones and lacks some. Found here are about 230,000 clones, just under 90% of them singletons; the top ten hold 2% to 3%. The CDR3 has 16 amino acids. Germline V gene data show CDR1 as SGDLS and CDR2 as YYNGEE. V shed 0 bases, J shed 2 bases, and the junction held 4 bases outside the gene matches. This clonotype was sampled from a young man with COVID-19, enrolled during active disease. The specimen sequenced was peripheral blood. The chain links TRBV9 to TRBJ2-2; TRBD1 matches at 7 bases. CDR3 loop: CASSVGTGLNTGELFF. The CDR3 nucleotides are TGTGCCAGCAGCGTAGGGACAGGTTTAAACACCGGGGAGCTGTTTTTT.